This T cell receptor beta chain derives from a study of cytomegalovirus exposure and HLA in healthy donors. Vbeta (60) and Jbeta (13) primers were used in the PCR. The table came from immunoSEQ multiplex PCR; TCRdb's copy has only in-frame clones and leaves some out. The data hold 110,000 to 150,000 clones, with around three quarters observed a single time. Study-wide results and caveats: What TCR beta sequences reportedly achieved was accurate prediction of HLA-A and HLA-B alleles in most subjects.

Of note for this clone: As yet, its antigen is unknown.

Germline CDR1 reads LNHNV; CDR2 reads YYDKDF (reference sequence). This CDR3 spans 17 amino acids. Trimming cost V 8 bases and J 0 bases; bases outside gene matches: 13. The sample was PBMCs. V gene TRBV15 combines with J gene TRBJ2-1; 7 bases are a match to TRBD1. This receptor was taken from a man aged 40-55 years in good health and CMV-seropositive. CDR3 in amino acids: CATLRDHGTVSYNEQFF. The DNA for the CDR3 is TGTGCCACCCTTAGAGACCACGGGACAGTCTCCTACAATGAGCAGTTCTTC.